This TCR beta chain was sequenced for a study of T-cell memory formation after mild COVID-19. In the study overall: TCR clusters were mostly confined to one donor each.

A 5'RACE reaction primed in the constant segment made cDNA libraries of TCR alpha and TCR beta, and these carried sample barcodes and UMIs. TCRdb reanalysed the 5' RACE reads using MiXCR and keeps one entry per CDR3 protein. Of under 300,000 distinct CDR3 sequences in the sample, about a sixth were seen once. General observations from the study: SARS-CoV-2 specificity was not confirmed for second-wave clones peaking on day 37. Among clones contracting day 15 to 85, CD4/CD8 was balanced, whereas later expanders leaned CD4+.

This clonotype was found a few times. Antigen specificity is unknown. The trim removed 5 bases at V and 9 bases at J, leaving 16 bases unmatched. The CDR3 is made up of 16 amino acids. Germline V gives CDR1 MDHEN, CDR2 SYDVKM. The sequenced material came from PBMCs or a T cell subset sorted from them (not recorded which). The chain is built from TRBV28 and TRBJ2-5, with 9 bases lining up with TRBD2. The receptor was isolated from a man between 18 and 29 years old who had mild COVID-19 (a few samples of this study predate the infection). Cell type and time point are not known. CDR3 in amino acids: CASSGGMGTSGWAQYF. The CDR3 DNA reads TGTGCCAGCAGTGGAGGAATGGGAACTAGCGGGTGGGCCCAGTACTTC.